This is a list of T cell receptor beta chains from one sample in a study of glioma-infiltrating T cells. Each CDR3 protein gets one entry after TCRdb re-called the multiplex PCR reads with MiXCR. The repertoire consists of under 50,000 distinct CDR3 sequences, with 20% to 25% occurring once and the leading ten covering roughly 6%. The source material was glioma tissue, nonneoplastic brain tissue, or PBMCs (not recorded which). The receptors were gathered from a human donor with low-grade glioma or glioblastoma, undergoing nonglioma brain surgery, or in good health (not recorded which). CDR3s include the opening cysteine and the closing phenylalanine or tryptophan. Each record gives: V gene, J gene, CDR3 protein.

TRBV27,TRBJ2-3,CASIRTGDGDTQYF
TRBV27,TRBJ2-7,CESSRDRSYEQYF
TRBV29-1,TRBJ1-2,CSALRDRWVTYGYTF
TRBV11-2,TRBJ2-5,CASSLGSSWETQYF
TRBV7-2,TRBJ1-1,CASSLQGLTEAFF
TRBV9,TRBJ2-5,CASSVGDTRETQYF
TRBV14,TRBJ1-1,CASSQASLGGAWYTEAFF
TRBV4-2,TRBJ2-2,CASSQDRLLNTWELFF
TRBV7-9,TRBJ2-2,CASRMVGPGELFF
TRBV18,TRBJ2-1,CASSPRLQGGNEQFF
TRBV11-3,TRBJ2-1,CASSPGGSDEQFF
TRBV2,TRBJ1-5,CAGRAQPGGPQHF
TRBV6-1,TRBJ2-3,CASSEASVRDTQYF
TRBV20-1,TRBJ1-2,CSVPPRGTNYGYTF
TRBV20-1,TRBJ2-7,CSVGSGPYEQYF
TRBV27,TRBJ2-1,CASSLTGELFF
TRBV7-9,TRBJ2-1,CASSAGSTNEQFF
TRBV2,TRBJ2-3,CASSEIDTQYF
TRBV7-6,TRBJ2-2,CASSLGYRTGNTGELFF
TRBV29-1,TRBJ2-5,CSVVWLAAQETQYF
TRBV7-2,TRBJ2-6,CASSRTGGVLNVLTF
TRBV25-1,TRBJ2-1,CASSSAEASSYNEQFF
TRBV6-1,TRBJ2-7,CASSEGLFSYEQYF
TRBV29-1,TRBJ1-1,CSVEDWGTRRTEAFF
TRBV25-1,TRBJ1-5,CASRGQGKGNQPQHF
TRBV20-1,TRBJ2-7,CSARGPSSYEQYF
TRBV28,TRBJ1-1,CATHPSRGLITEAFF
TRBV12-3/TRBV12-4,TRBJ2-1,CASSPKNEQFF
TRBV29-1,TRBJ2-7,CSVATAREYEQYF
TRBV3-1,TRBJ1-1,CASSQVTGTEAFF
TRBV20-1,TRBJ1-1,CSATNRGALPRAEAFF
TRBV6-6,TRBJ1-6,CASSYSGGYDSPLHF
TRBV7-3,TRBJ2-1,CASSLQAARPYNEQFF
TRBV27,TRBJ2-5,CASSLSRGSGETQYF
TRBV18,TRBJ2-1,CASSPPGNEQFF
TRBV28,TRBJ2-7,CASSGPGQLYEQYF
TRBV2,TRBJ1-2,CASRGTRYGYTF
TRBV25-1,TRBJ2-5,CASSGVNSGYFRETQYF
TRBV10-3,TRBJ2-3,CAISADRASTDTQYF
TRBV18,TRBJ2-3,CASSPRAKGYTDTQYF
TRBV6-2/TRBV6-3,TRBJ1-1,CASRKPGQGASITEAFF
TRBV14,TRBJ2-1,CASSQEGLAGASPYNEQFF
TRBV12-3/TRBV12-4,TRBJ2-7,CASIQGPGQSSYEQYF
TRBV2,TRBJ1-1,CASSVDTEAFF
TRBV19,TRBJ2-3,CASTWTSGSTDTQYF
TRBV2,TRBJ2-1,CASSELFSGTYNEQFF
TRBV4-1,TRBJ2-7,CASSQTLGSYEQYF
TRBV6-6,TRBJ2-1,CASSYANRVNEQFF